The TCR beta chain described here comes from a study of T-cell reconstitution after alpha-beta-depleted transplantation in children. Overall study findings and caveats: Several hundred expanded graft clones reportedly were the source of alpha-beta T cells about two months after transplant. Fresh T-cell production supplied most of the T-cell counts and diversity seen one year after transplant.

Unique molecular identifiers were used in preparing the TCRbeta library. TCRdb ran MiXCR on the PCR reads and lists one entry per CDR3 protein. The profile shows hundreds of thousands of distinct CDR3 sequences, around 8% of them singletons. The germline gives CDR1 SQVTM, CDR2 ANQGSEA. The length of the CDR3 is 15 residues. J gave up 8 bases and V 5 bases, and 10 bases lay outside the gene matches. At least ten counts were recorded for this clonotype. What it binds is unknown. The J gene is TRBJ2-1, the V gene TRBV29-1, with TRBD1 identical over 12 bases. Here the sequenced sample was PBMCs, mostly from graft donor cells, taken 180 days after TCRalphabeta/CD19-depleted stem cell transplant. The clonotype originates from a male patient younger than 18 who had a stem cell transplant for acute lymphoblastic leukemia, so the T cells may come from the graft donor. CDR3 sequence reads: CSVFVPGQGAYEQFF. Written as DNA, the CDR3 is TGCAGCGTTTTTGTGCCGGGACAGGGGGCGTATGAGCAGTTCTTC.